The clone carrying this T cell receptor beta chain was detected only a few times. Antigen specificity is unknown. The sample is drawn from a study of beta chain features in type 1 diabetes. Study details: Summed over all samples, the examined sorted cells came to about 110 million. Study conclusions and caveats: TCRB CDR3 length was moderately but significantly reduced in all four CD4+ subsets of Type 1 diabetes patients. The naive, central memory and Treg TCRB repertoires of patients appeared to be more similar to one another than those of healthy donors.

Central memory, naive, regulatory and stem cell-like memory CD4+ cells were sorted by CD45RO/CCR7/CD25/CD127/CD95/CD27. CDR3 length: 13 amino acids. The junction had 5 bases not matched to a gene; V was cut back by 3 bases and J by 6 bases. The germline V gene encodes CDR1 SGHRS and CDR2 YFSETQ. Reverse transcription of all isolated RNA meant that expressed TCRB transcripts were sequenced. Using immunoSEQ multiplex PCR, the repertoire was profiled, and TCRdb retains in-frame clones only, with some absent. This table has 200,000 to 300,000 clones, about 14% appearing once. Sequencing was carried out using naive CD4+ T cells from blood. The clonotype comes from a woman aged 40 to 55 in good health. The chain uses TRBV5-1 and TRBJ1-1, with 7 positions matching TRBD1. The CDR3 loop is CASSSQGGAEAFF. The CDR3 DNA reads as TGCGCCAGCAGCTCGCAGGGGGGAGCTGAAGCTTTCTTT. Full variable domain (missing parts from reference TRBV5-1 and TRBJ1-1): KAGVTQTPRYLIKTRGQQVTLSCSPISGHRSVSWYQQTPGQGLQFLFEYFSETQRNKGNFPGRFSGRQFSNSRSEMNVSTLELGDSALYLCASSSQGGAEAFFGQGTRLTVV.